Listed here are 24 T cell receptor beta chains from one sample, sequenced in a study of blood T cell repertoires in COVID-19. Assay: immunoSEQ multiplex PCR; the TCRdb copy retains only in-frame clones and omits some. The sample has some 120,000 clones; 84% are singletons. Specimen: peripheral blood. The receptors come from a woman in her thirties who had recovered from COVID-19.

The rearrangement links TRBV19 to TRBJ1-1; D is unresolved. V shed 2 bases and J shed 5 bases, with 9 bases lying between them. The germline V gene has CDR1 LNHDA and CDR2 SQIVND (reference sequence). The CDR3 is 13 amino acids. The DNA of the CDR3 is TGTGCCAGTAGTATACGCAGTCAAACTGAAGCTTTCTTT. Protein product: CASSIRSQTEAFF.

In regard to this clone: Possible read error: a much larger clone is one base away. The rearrangement joins TRBV7-6 to TRBJ1-1; 8 nucleotides match TRBD1. From germline, CDR1 is SGHVS and CDR2 FNYEAQ. The CDR3 sequence is 17 residues long. This CDR3 is CAGSSEVGQVGGTEAFF. The DNA of the CDR3 is TGTGCCGGCAGCTCAGAAGTGGGACAGGTTGGAGGCACTGAAGCTTTCTTT.

The chain recombines TRBV9 with TRBJ2-1; 11 bases are shared with TRBD1. Germline lookup yields CDR1 SGDLS and CDR2 YYNGEE. V dropped 6 bases and J dropped 8; count of bases not matched to a gene: 7. The CDR3 covers 14 residues. CDR3 sequence (DNA): TGTGCCAGCACCCGGACAGGGGGCAGCTATGAGCAGTTCTTC. This translates into CASTRTGGSYEQFF.

This chain uses TRBV3-1 (or the pseudogene TRBV3-2) with TRBJ2-3; the match to TRBD2 covers 14 bases. After removal of 4 bases from V and 1 base from J, the junction contained 10 bases not matched to a gene. The CDR3 covers 19 residues. CDR1 LGHDT and CDR2 YNNKEL come from the germline V gene (reference sequence). CDR3 DNA sequence: TGTGCCAGCAGCCCCTGGACTAGCGGGGGGACCTCGGGCACAGATACGCAGTATTTT. Translation: CASSPWTSGGTSGTDTQYF.

This clone was picked up a small number of times. The rearrangement joins TRBV19 to TRBJ1-1; D call uncertain. Germline V gives CDR1 LNHDA, CDR2 SQIVND (reference sequence). The CDR3 sequence is 14 residues long. Trimming shortened V by 6 bases and J by 0 bases, and 11 bases separated the two germline ends. The CDR3 protein is CASRVRELNTEAFF. DNA of the CDR3: TGTGCCAGTAGAGTACGGGAGTTGAACACTGAAGCTTTCTTT. The variable domain in full, with the rest retrieved from reference TRBV19 and TRBJ1-1, is DGGITQSPKYLFRKEGQNVTLSCEQNLNHDAMYWYRQDPGQGLRLIYYSQIVNDFQKGDIAEGYSVSREKKESFPLTVTSAQKNPTAFYLCASRVRELNTEAFFGQGTRLTVV.

The J gene is TRBJ1-2, the V gene TRBV2; D remains ambiguous. Trimming removed 4 bases from V and 5 bases from J, with 14 bases in between. The CDR3 runs 14 residues. Germline CDR1 and CDR2: SNHLY and FYNNEI. The CDR3 region has the DNA TGTGCCAGCAGTGCGATCAAGTCCCAGTATGGCTACACCTTC. Protein product: CASSAIKSQYGYTF.

This chain connects TRBV9 to TRBJ2-1, with a possible D match to TRBD2 (6 bases). The V and J ends lost 0 bases and 4 bases respectively, with 14 bases between them. The CDR3 extends over 16 amino acids. Germline V gene sequence: CDR1 SGDLS, CDR2 YYNGEE. The CDR3 spells CASSVDPGEEYNEQFF. In DNA, the CDR3 is TGTGCCAGCAGCGTAGACCCGGGAGAGGAATACAATGAGCAGTTCTTC. The whole variable domain, remainder taken from reference TRBV9 and TRBJ2-1, is DSGVTQTPKHLITATGQRVTLRCSPRSGDLSVYWYQQSLDQGLQFLIQYYNGEERAKGNILERFSAQQFPDLHSELNLSSLELGDSALYFCASSVDPGEEYNEQFFGPGTRLTVL.

This sequence joins TRBV4-2 and TRBJ2-7; 8 bases agree with TRBD2. V trimming: 1 base; J trimming: 7 bases; junction bases outside the gene matches: 15. The CDR3 runs to 17 residues. CDR1 LGHNA and CDR2 YNFKEQ come from the germline V gene. The CDR3 coding sequence is TGTGCCAGCAGCCAAGTGCCCGGAGCGGGGGCTAGGTATGAGCAGTACTTC. Translation: CASSQVPGAGARYEQYF.

The chain couples TRBV19 to TRBJ1-5; 10 bases are a match to TRBD1. Germline V gives CDR1 LNHDA, CDR2 SQIVND (reference sequence). The CDR3 has 16 residues. The J segment lost 0 bases and the V segment lost 7 bases, leaving 6 bases of the junction unmatched. DNA for the CDR3: TGTGCCAGTAAAAAAGGGACAGGGGATAGCAATCAGCCCCAGCATTTT. This codes for CASKKGTGDSNQPQHF.

The chain joins TRBV7-9 to TRBJ2-7; D uncertain. The V gene lost 4 bases and the J gene lost 0 bases, with 10 bases spanning the gap. The length of the CDR3 is 14 residues. Germline values: CDR1 SEHNR, CDR2 FQNEAQ (reference sequence). The CDR3 nucleotides read TGTGCCAGCAGCTACTATGACTTCTCCTACGAGCAGTACTTC. Its protein is CASSYYDFSYEQYF.

The sample holds a few counts of this clone. The rearrangement links TRBV12-3 or TRBV12-4 to TRBJ1-2; D is possibly TRBD1 (6 bases). V was shortened by 2 bases and J by 4 bases, with 8 bases between the two germline ends. This CDR3 comprises 13 residues. The CDR3 sequence: CASSLKTGYGYTF. The CDR3, as DNA: TGTGCCAGCAGTTTAAAGACAGGCTATGGCTACACCTTC.

This clone has at least ten counts. V gene TRBV9 combines with J gene TRBJ1-1; 7 positions match TRBD1. V dropped 4 bases and J dropped 3; count of bases not matched to a gene: 6. The CDR3 is 14 residues long. Germline V CDR1 and CDR2: SGDLS, YYNGEE. The CDR3 nucleotides read TGTGCCAGCAGCCGGACAGGAGGGGACACTGAAGCTTTCTTT. The encoded protein is CASSRTGGDTEAFF.

V is TRBV6-5 and J is TRBJ2-7, with 7 bases matching TRBD2. The junction had 12 bases not matched to a gene; V was cut back by 4 bases and J by 3 bases. The CDR3 is 16 residues long. Germline V CDR1 and CDR2: MNHEY, SVGAGI. The CDR3 bases are TGTGCCAGCAGTTCCCCACCTTGGGGGAGGGACTACGAGCAGTACTTC. Protein: CASSSPPWGRDYEQYF.

V gene TRBV13 combines with J gene TRBJ1-2, with D unresolved. Trimming cost V 0 bases and J 1 base, with 9 bases left between them. There are 15 residues in the CDR3. Germline V lookup: CDR1 PRHDT, CDR2 FYEKMQ (reference sequence). CDR3: CASSLGRRINYGYTF. CDR3 DNA: TGTGCCAGCAGCTTAGGCCGGCGGATTAACTATGGCTACACCTTC.

V usage is TRBV7-9 and J usage is TRBJ1-1; D gene unclear. From germline, CDR1 is SEHNR and CDR2 FQNEAQ (reference sequence). This CDR3 has 12 residues. V lost 5 bases and J 8 bases, leaving 12 bases between the germline ends. In DNA, the CDR3 is TGTGCCAGCAGCGTCCGTCTGGGCGAAGCTTTCTTT. Residues: CASSVRLGEAFF.

The chain carries TRBV3-1 (or the pseudogene TRBV3-2) and TRBJ2-2; 15 bases agree with TRBD2. The CDR3 contains 16 residues. Losses at the gene ends were 5 bases for V and 6 bases for J; bases not matched to a gene: 4. Germline V gene data show CDR1 as LGHDT and CDR2 as YNNKEL (reference sequence). The CDR3 loop reads CASSMGLAGGAGELFF. The CDR3 DNA reads TGTGCCAGCAGCATGGGACTAGCGGGGGGTGCCGGGGAGCTGTTTTTT.

This clone occurred a few times. The chain combines TRBV7-9 with TRBJ1-4; 11 bases are a match to TRBD1. V was pared by 5 bases and J by 6 bases, with 8 bases of the junction left unmatched. CDR1 is SEHNR and CDR2 is FQNEAQ in the germline V gene (reference sequence). The CDR3 totals 16 residues. The CDR3 is CASSATGTGGDEKLFF. CDR3 DNA sequence: TGTGCCAGCAGCGCTACAGGGACAGGGGGAGATGAAAAACTGTTTTTT.

The CDR3 loop is CASSLDQGEQFF. The CDR3 bases are TGTGCCAGCAGCTTAGATCAGGGTGAGCAGTTCTTC. The chain joins TRBV7-9 to TRBJ2-1; tentative D call: TRBD1 (5 bases). Looked up from germline, CDR1 is SEHNR and CDR2 is FQNEAQ (reference sequence). The CDR3 spans 12 residues. The V and J ends lost 1 base and 9 bases respectively, with 7 bases between them.

This clone has only one observation. Additional DNA sequences in this sample encode the identical CDR3. V usage is TRBV2 and J usage is TRBJ1-1; TRBD1 matches 9 bases. The CDR3 totals 13 residues. Germline V gene data show CDR1 as SNHLY and CDR2 as FYNNEI. With 6 bases clipped from V and 4 bases from J, the junction kept 3 bases outside the gene matches. The CDR3 coding sequence is TGTGCCAGCAGCGGGACAGGGTTCACTGAAGCTTTCTTT. Encoded protein: CASSGTGFTEAFF.

This sequence joins TRBV7-6 and TRBJ2-7; TRBD2 matches at 7 bases. The CDR3 sequence is 16 residues long. Germline V lookup: CDR1 SGHVS, CDR2 FNYEAQ. The J segment lost 0 bases and the V segment lost 5 bases, leaving 10 bases of the junction unmatched. The CDR3 loop is CASSGGESAGSYEQYF. The CDR3 DNA sequence: TGTGCCAGCAGCGGGGGGGAGAGCGCCGGCTCCTACGAGCAGTACTTC.

The rearrangement joins TRBV6-1 to TRBJ2-1, with no clear D. The length of the CDR3 is 15 residues. Per germline, CDR1 MNHNS and CDR2 SASEGT. Trimming pared 1 base from V and 4 bases from J, leaving 11 bases between. The CDR3 sequence is CASSEGWLPYNEQFF. In DNA form, the CDR3 reads TGTGCCAGCAGTGAAGGTTGGCTTCCATACAATGAGCAGTTCTTC.

The chain links TRBV7-3 to TRBJ2-3; D might be TRBD2 (5 bases). Trimming took off 3 bases at V and 0 bases at J, with 16 bases between the two ends. Germline CDR1 and CDR2: SGHTA and FQGTGA. There are 17 residues in the CDR3. The CDR3 spells CASSLDPTRISTDTQYF. DNA of the CDR3: TGTGCCAGCAGCTTGGACCCCACTAGGATAAGCACAGATACGCAGTATTTT.

The chain recombines TRBV2 with TRBJ2-3; 10 nucleotides line up with TRBD2. This CDR3 is built from 16 residues. With 3 bases clipped from V and 1 base from J, the junction kept 4 bases outside the gene matches. Germline loops: CDR1 SNHLY, CDR2 FYNNEI. CDR3 amino acids: CASSEASGSGTDTQYF. The CDR3 DNA reads as TGTGCCAGCAGTGAGGCTAGCGGGAGTGGCACAGATACGCAGTATTTT.

In its sample, this clone was seen many times. The V and J genes are TRBV6-6 and TRBJ1-4; weak D call: TRBD1 (5 bases). Trimming stripped 0 bases from V and 10 bases from J, with 15 bases between. Germline CDR1 and CDR2: MNHNY and SVGAGI (reference sequence). CDR3 length equals 15 residues. The CDR3 here is CASSYSDWGGGKLFF. DNA for the CDR3: TGTGCCAGCAGTTACTCGGATTGGGGGGGAGGAAAACTGTTTTTT.